Presented here are 7 T cell receptor beta chains from one specimen sequenced in a study of T-cell reconstitution after alpha-beta-depleted transplantation in children. TCRbeta library construction was performed incorporating unique molecular identifiers. TCRdb recomputed calls from the PCR reads with MiXCR, one row per CDR3 protein. The data show 350,000 to 500,000 distinct CDR3 sequences, with approximately 42% seen just once and under 35% held by the top ten. Sequenced here: PBMCs, sampled before TCRalphabeta/CD19-depleted stem cell transplant. The receptor set was obtained from a girl aged 2-10 years with aplastic anemia, due to receive a stem cell transplant.

The rearrangement links TRBV6-1 to TRBJ2-5, with TRBD2 matching 11 bases. With V trimmed by 6 bases and J by 2 bases, 8 bases remained unmatched. There are 16 residues in the CDR3. Looked up from germline, CDR1 is MNHNS and CDR2 is SASEGT. The CDR3 DNA follows: TGTGCCAGCAGCCCTACTAGCGGGGGATCTCAAGAGACCCAGTACTTC. It is translated as CASSPTSGGSQETQYF.

The CDR3 coding sequence is TGTGCCAGCAGCTTACTGGTCCTGGGACTAGCTTTATCGAGGAATGAGCAGTTCTTC. Translating it yields CASSLLVLGLALSRNEQFF. This chain links TRBV5-4 with TRBJ2-1, with 9 bases fitting TRBD2. This CDR3 is 19 amino acids long. The germline V gene has CDR1 SGHNT and CDR2 YYREEE (reference sequence). V gave up 2 bases and J gave up 7 bases; unmatched junction bases: 19.

This clonotype occurred a few times. The chain links TRBV3-1 to TRBJ2-1; D is unclear. Germline CDR1 and CDR2: LGHDT and YNNKEL (reference sequence). V was pared by 1 base and J by 7 bases, with 8 bases between. This CDR3 spans 13 amino acids. The CDR3 DNA follows: TGTGCCAGCAGCCAAGTATCCAGTAATGAGCAGTTCTTC. It is translated as CASSQVSSNEQFF.

This clonotype was counted a few times. The chain employs TRBV9 and TRBJ2-1; 14 nucleotides line up with TRBD2. The CDR3 extends over 16 amino acids. Germline CDR1 SGDLS, CDR2 YYNGEE. V shed 3 bases, J shed 7 bases, and the junction held 6 bases outside the gene matches. CDR3 sequence (DNA): TGTGCCAGCAGCGAGACCGGGACTAGCGGGAGTAATGAGCAGTTCTTC. Encoded protein: CASSETGTSGSNEQFF.

The sample holds a few counts of this clonotype. The chain couples TRBV4-1 to TRBJ1-2, with D hard to call. V was shortened by 1 base and J by 4 bases, with 13 bases between the two germline ends. The CDR3 consists of 15 residues. Germline assignment: CDR1 MGHRA and CDR2 YSYEKL. The CDR3, as DNA: TGCGCCAGCAGCCAAGCAATGAAGGGTAGCTATGGCTACACCTTC. Protein product: CASSQAMKGSYGYTF.

This clonotype showed up just a few times. CDR3 nucleotides: TGTGCCAGCTCACCTCGGCCACTCCAAGAGACCCAGTACTTC. Its translation is CASSPRPLQETQYF. The J gene is TRBJ2-5, the V gene TRBV18; the D is unclear. The germline CDR1 and CDR2 sequences are KGHSH and LQKENI. V shed 3 bases and J shed 1 base, with 9 bases lying between them. The CDR3 extends over 14 amino acids.

The CDR3 loop is CAWSVTLYNEQFF. For the CDR3, the DNA is TGTGCCTGGAGTGTAACCCTTTACAATGAGCAGTTCTTC. The rearrangement uses TRBV30 and TRBJ2-1; no firm D call. Germline lookup yields CDR1 GTSNPN and CDR2 SVGIG (reference sequence). CDR3 length equals 13 residues. V dropped 0 bases and J dropped 4 bases, with 7 bases sitting between them. Combining the CDR3 with reference TRBV30 and TRBJ2-1 gives the whole variable domain SQTIHQWPATLVQPVGSPLSLECTVEGTSNPNLYWYRQAAGRGLQLLFYSVGIGQISSEVPQNLSASRPQDRQFILSSKKLLLSDSGFYLCAWSVTLYNEQFFGPGTRLTVL.